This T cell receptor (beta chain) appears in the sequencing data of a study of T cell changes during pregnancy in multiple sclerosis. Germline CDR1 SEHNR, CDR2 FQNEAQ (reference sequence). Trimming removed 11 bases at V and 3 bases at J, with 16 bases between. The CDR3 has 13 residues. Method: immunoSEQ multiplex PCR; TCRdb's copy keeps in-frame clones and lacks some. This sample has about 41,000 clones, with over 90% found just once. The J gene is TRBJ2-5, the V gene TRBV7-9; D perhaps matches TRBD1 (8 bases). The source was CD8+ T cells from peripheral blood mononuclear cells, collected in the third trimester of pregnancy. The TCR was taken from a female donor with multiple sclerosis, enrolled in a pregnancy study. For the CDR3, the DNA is TGTGCCTTGGACAGGGAGGGCGAAGAGACCCAGTACTTC. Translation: CALDREGEETQYF.